Listed below are T cell receptor beta chains from one sample, sequenced in a study of CD8+CD57+ T cells in acquired aplastic anemia. TCRdb passed the reads through MiXCR, listing each CDR3 protein once. The sample lists 350,000 to 450,000 distinct CDR3 sequences; 55% to 70% were seen once. The sample consisted of sorted CD4+, CD8+, or CD8+CD57+ T cells (not recorded which) from PBMCs. Every receptor here comes from a human donor in good health, serving as a control. Both conserved end residues are part of each CDR3. The D gene is left open where the match is weak. Size is omitted from some rows. Given values are once, few, many or a class for expanded clones.

V gene	J gene	clone size	D gene	CDR3 DNA	CDR3 protein
TRBV9	TRBJ1-5	NA	TRBD1	TGTGCCAGCAGCCCACTCGGGACAGGGGATCAGCCCCAGCATTTT	CASSPLGTGDQPQHF
TRBV3-1	TRBJ2-7	many	TRBD2	TGTGCCAGCAGCCACACTAGCGAGCCCTACGAGCAGTACTTC	CASSHTSEPYEQYF
TRBV15	TRBJ2-7	NA	NA	TGTGCCAGCAGCACTGAATCTGCGAACTACGAGCACACCTTC	CASSTESANYEHTF
TRBV7-2	TRBJ2-7	NA	NA	TGTGCCAGCAGCTTACAGGGGGAGGGGGCCCAGTTCTTCTTC	CASSLQGEGAQFFF
TRBV7-2	TRBJ1-1	NA	NA	TGTGCCAGCAGCCAACACGTCCTCGTCTATGGAGCTTTCTTT	CASSQHVLVYGAFF
TRBV7-2	TRBJ1-3	NA	NA	TGTGCCAGCAGCGGACTGACGGATGGAAACACCATATATTTT	CASSGLTDGNTIYF
TRBV7-8	TRBJ1-2	many	NA	TGTGCCAGCAGCTTAGGGTCTATCAGTAACTATGGCTACACCTTC	CASSLGSISNYGYTF
TRBV7-3	TRBJ2-7	NA	NA	TGTGCCAGCAACCTCAAGGGGGGGGCCAAAGAGCAGTACTTC	CASNLKGGAKEQYF
TRBV5-6	TRBJ2-3	once	NA	TGTGCCAGCAGCCTGGACATTGCGCAGTATTTT	CASSLDIAQYF
TRBV7-8	TRBJ1-2	NA	NA	TGTGCCAGCAGCCGTGGACGGGCCGATGCACCCCTCCACTTC	CASSRGRADAPLHF
TRBV20-1	TRBJ1-2	NA	NA	TGCAGTGCTAGAGGTGTGGAGAACTATGGCTACACCTTC	CSARGVENYGYTF
TRBV2	TRBJ1-4	NA	NA	TGTGCCAGCAGCCCCCACAGGGCAACTACTGAAAATCTGGTTTTT	CASSPHRATTENLVF
TRBV2	TRBJ1-1	NA	NA	TGTGCCAGCAGTAAACCTATTAAGGGGACTTTCTTT	CASSKPIKGTFF
TRBV7-6	TRBJ2-1	NA	NA	TGTGCCAGCAGCTTCCACAATGAGGAGCAGTTC	CASSFHNEEQF
TRBV24-1	TRBJ2-7	NA	NA	TGTGCCACCAGGTCGGGCTACGAGCAGTACTTC	CATRSGYEQYF
TRBV24-1	TRBJ2-1	NA	NA	TGTGCCACCAGTCGCGGAGGGTTCGAGCAGTTCTTC	CATSRGGFEQFF
TRBV19	TRBJ1-6	few	TRBD1	TGTGCCAGTAGTTTCAAGGGACAGGGGGAGGCACCCCTCCACTTT	CASSFKGQGEAPLHF
TRBV6-5	TRBJ2-7	NA	NA	TGTATCAGCCGTTACCCGGCTGGGACTGCCGCCTACGAGCAGTACTTC	CISRYPAGTAAYEQYF
TRBV7-8	TRBJ1-2	few	NA	TGTGCCAGCAGCTTAGAAACGGAATACGAGCAGTACTTCTTC	CASSLETEYEQYFF
TRBV9	TRBJ2-2	NA	NA	TGTGCCAGCAGCTTGACAGCCCACGCCGGGGAGCTGTTTTTT	CASSLTAHAGELFF
TRBV12-3/TRBV12-4	TRBJ1-6	NA	NA	TGTGCCACCCCTGAGGACGGCCTTGCCCCTAGGCCCCTCCACTTT	CATPEDGLAPRPLHF
TRBV7-2	TRBJ2-3	NA	TRBD2	TGTGCCAGCAGCGAATGTGGGGGGGACCAAGAGACACAGACGCAGTATTTT	CASSECGGDQETQTQYF
TRBV9	TRBJ2-7	many	NA	TGTGCCAGCAGCGTAGCAGGGAGCAACGAGCAGTACTTC	CASSVAGSNEQYF
TRBV19	TRBJ2-7	few	TRBD1	TGTGCCAGTAGTGGCCGGACAGGGGTGTCCTACGAGCAGTACTTC	CASSGRTGVSYEQYF
TRBV19	TRBJ2-7	once	NA	TGTGCCAGTAAGGGCCTGACCTACGAGCAGTACTTC	CASKGLTYEQYF
TRBV4-3	TRBJ1-5	many	NA	TGCGCCAGCAGCCAAGATGGTTCCGGCGTTCAGCCCCAGCATTTT	CASSQDGSGVQPQHF
TRBV3-1	TRBJ2-5	NA	NA	TGTGCCAGCAGCCACAATACGGGGGAGACCCAGTACTTC	CASSHNTGETQYF
TRBV7-2	TRBJ2-3	NA	TRBD1	TGCGCCAGCAGCCTCAAGGGGGCCGGAAACACGGAGTATTTT	CASSLKGAGNTEYF
TRBV19	TRBJ1-1	NA	NA	TGTGCCACCTCGACAGTTTTGAACACTGAAGCTTTCTTT	CATSTVLNTEAFF
TRBV2	TRBJ2-1	many	NA	TGTGCCAGCAGGCCGACCCAGAGCTCCTACAATGAGCAGTTCTTC	CASRPTQSSYNEQFF
TRBV29-1	TRBJ2-3	NA	NA	TGCAGCGTGGGGGAGCAGGGGGATACGCAGTATTTT	CSVGEQGDTQYF
TRBV7-2	TRBJ1-4	NA	NA	TGTGCCAGCAGCTCGGGACCGACTAGCTCCTACAATGAGTTTTTT	CASSSGPTSSYNEFF
TRBV9	TRBJ1-5	NA	NA	TGTGCCAGCAGCAGGGGGGGACATAGGTATCCGTACCAGCATTTT	CASSRGGHRYPYQHF
TRBV5-1	TRBJ2-1	NA	TRBD2	TGTGCCAGCAGCCCTGGGGTAGCGGGTGGATACAATGAGCAGTTCTTC	CASSPGVAGGYNEQFF
TRBV7-8	TRBJ1-4	once	NA	TGTGCCAGCAGCCTACATTGGCGCGATAATGAAAACCTGTTTTTT	CASSLHWRDNENLFF
TRBV20-1	TRBJ2-1	NA	TRBD2	TGCAGTGCTAGTGGGGCACGACTAGCAAGGGAGCAGTTCTTC	CSASGARLAREQFF
TRBV7-2	TRBJ2-1	NA	TRBD2	TGTGCCAGCAGCTTATGGACTAGCGGGGACAATGAGCAGTTCTTC	CASSLWTSGDNEQFF
TRBV2	TRBJ2-2	NA	NA	NA	CASNQVETQYFGPFF
TRBV15	TRBJ2-7	NA	NA	TGTGCCACCAGCACCTCCGGGACCACTCGGAACGAGCAGTACTTC	CATSTSGTTRNEQYF
TRBV19	TRBJ2-1	many	NA	TGTGCCAGTCGCGGGGAGTCCTACAATGAGCAGTTCTTC	CASRGESYNEQFF
TRBV2	TRBJ1-1	NA	TRBD1	TGTGCCAGCAGGAGAACAGGGGGCAGGACTGAAGCTTTCTTT	CASRRTGGRTEAFF